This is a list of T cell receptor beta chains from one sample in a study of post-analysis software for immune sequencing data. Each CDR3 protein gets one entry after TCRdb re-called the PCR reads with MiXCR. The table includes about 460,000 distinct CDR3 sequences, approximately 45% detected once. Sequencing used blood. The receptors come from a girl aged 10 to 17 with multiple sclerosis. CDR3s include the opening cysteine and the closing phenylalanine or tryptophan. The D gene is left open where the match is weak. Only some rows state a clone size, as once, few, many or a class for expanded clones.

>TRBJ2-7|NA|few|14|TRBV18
TGTGCCAGTTCCCTAGGAGGCCGGGTTGACGAGCAGTACTTC
CASSLGGRVDEQYF
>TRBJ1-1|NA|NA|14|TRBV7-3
TGTGCCAGCAGCTTAAAAGGGATGGGCACTGAAGCTTTCTTT
CASSLKGMGTEAFF
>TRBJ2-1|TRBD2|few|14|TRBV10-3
TGTGCCATCCCCCCCCACGCGGGAGTAGATGAGCAGTTCTTC
CAIPPHAGVDEQFF
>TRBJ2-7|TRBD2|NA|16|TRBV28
TGTGCCAGCAGCTATTCGGAGGGTGGGGAGGGAAACGAGCAGTACTTC
CASSYSEGGEGNEQYF
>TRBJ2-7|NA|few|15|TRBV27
TGTGCCAGCAGTTTAATTCGAGGGAATTTCTACGAGCAGTACTTC
CASSLIRGNFYEQYF
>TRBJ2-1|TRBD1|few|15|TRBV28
TGTGCCAGCAACCTAGGGGACAGACAAGTCGATGAGCAGTTCTTC
CASNLGDRQVDEQFF
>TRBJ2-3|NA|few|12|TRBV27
TGTGCCAGCAGTTTTACGGCAGATACGCAGTATTTT
CASSFTADTQYF
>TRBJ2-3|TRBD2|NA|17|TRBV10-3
TGTGCCATCAGGCAGGGACTAGCGGGAATCGAGGGAGATACGCAGTATTTT
CAIRQGLAGIEGDTQYF
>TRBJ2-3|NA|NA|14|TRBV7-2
TGTGCCAGCAGCTTACAGGGATTCTCAGATACGCAGTATTTT
CASSLQGFSDTQYF
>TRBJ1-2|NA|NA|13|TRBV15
TGTGCCACCAGCAGAGGGCAGAAAGAGGGCTACACCTTC
CATSRGQKEGYTF
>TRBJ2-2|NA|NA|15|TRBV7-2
TGTGCCAGCAGCTTAGCGGGGGGCGACACCGGGGAGCTGTTTTTT
CASSLAGGDTGELFF
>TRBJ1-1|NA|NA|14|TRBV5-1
TGCGCCAGCAGCTGGGGAGACAGGAACACTGAAGCTTTCTTT
CASSWGDRNTEAFF
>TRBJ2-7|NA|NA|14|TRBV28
TGTGCCAGCAGTTTAATCGAGAGTTCCTACGAGCAGTACTTC
CASSLIESSYEQYF
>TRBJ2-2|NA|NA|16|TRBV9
TGTGCCAGCAGCGTAGAGAGCGGCCCAGGGACCGGGGAGCTGTTTTTT
CASSVESGPGTGELFF
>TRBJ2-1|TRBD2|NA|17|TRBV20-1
TGCAGTGCTAGAGATCCCCCCCCAGCGGGGCTCTACAATGAGCAGTTCTTC
CSARDPPPAGLYNEQFF
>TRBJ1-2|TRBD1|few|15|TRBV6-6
TGTGCCAGCAGTTATGACAGGGGATCGGACTATGGCTACACCTTC
CASSYDRGSDYGYTF
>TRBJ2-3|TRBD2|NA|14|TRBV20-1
TGCAGTGCTAGGGCTAGCGGGCCAGACGATACGCAGTATTTT
CSARASGPDDTQYF
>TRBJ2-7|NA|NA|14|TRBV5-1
TGCGCCAGCAGCTTATCCCAGAGCTCCTACGAGCAGTACTTC
CASSLSQSSYEQYF
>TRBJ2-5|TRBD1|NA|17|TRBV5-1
TGCGCCAGCAGCTTGGAAGTACTGGGACAGTCCCAAGAGACCCAGTACTTC
CASSLEVLGQSQETQYF
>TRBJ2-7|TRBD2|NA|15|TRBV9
TGTGCCAGCAGCGGTAGCGGGAGTCCCTCCTACGAGCAGTACTTC
CASSGSGSPSYEQYF
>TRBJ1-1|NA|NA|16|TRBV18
TGTGCCAGCTCACCATTCGCAGGGGACGAGAACACTGAAGCTTTCTTT
CASSPFAGDENTEAFF
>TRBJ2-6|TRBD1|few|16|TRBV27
TGTGCCAGCAGTTCCGGGACAGGGTTGGGGGCCAACGTCCTGACTTTC
CASSSGTGLGANVLTF
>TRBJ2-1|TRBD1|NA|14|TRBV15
TGTGCCACCAGCGGACACAGGGGTTACAATGAGCAGTTCTTC
CATSGHRGYNEQFF
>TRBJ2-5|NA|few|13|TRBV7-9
TGTGCCAGCAGCGATAGGGGCTCGGAGAGGCAGTACTTC
CASSDRGSERQYF
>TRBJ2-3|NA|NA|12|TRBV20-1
TGCAGTTGCCAATGGAGGGGCTATACGCAGTATTTT
CSCQWRGYTQYF
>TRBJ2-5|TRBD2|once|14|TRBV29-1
TGCAGCGCCGGGACTAGCGGGAGCGGTGATGAGCAGTACTTC
CSAGTSGSGDEQYF
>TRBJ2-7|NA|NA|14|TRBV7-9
TGTGCCAGCAGCTTTTCCGAGAGCTCCTACGAGCAGTACTTC
CASSFSESSYEQYF
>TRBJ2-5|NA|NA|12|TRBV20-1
TGCAGTGCCAGAAGGGGAGGAGAGACCCAGTACTTC
CSARRGGETQYF
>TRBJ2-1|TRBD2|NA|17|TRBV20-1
TGCAGTGCTGGGACTAGCGGGAGGCTGGAAGCCTACAATGAGCAGTTCTTC
CSAGTSGRLEAYNEQFF
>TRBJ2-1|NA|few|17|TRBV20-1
TGCAGTGCTAGAGTGATCGGTGACCCAAACTCCTACAATGAGCAGTTCTTC
CSARVIGDPNSYNEQFF
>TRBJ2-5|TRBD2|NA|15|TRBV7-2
TGTGCCAGCAGCTTAGATAGCGGGAGGGTAGAGACCCAGTACTTC
CASSLDSGRVETQYF
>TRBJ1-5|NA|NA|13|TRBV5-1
TGCGCCGGCAGCTCGGAGGGTGATCAGCCCCAGCATTTT
CAGSSEGDQPQHF
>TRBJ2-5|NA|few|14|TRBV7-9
TGTGCCAGCGGGGCAGCCGGGAGAGGAGAGACCCAGTACTTC
CASGAAGRGETQYF
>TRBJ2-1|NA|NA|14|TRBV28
TGTGCCAGCAGTTTATTAAAAGGGTGGAATGAGCAGTTCTTC
CASSLLKGWNEQFF
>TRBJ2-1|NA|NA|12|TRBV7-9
TGTGCCAGCAGTCCCGGGTTTGATGAGCAGTTCTTC
CASSPGFDEQFF
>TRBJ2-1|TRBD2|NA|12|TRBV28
TGTGCCAGCACCCAGCGGGGCAATGAGCAGTTCTTC
CASTQRGNEQFF
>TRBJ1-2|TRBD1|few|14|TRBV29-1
TGCAGCGTTGAAGCAACAGGGGGACAATATGGCTACACCTTC
CSVEATGGQYGYTF
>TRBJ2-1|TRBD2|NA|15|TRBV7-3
TGTGCCAGCAGCCCTAGCGGGAACGTTTACAATGAGCAGTTCTTC
CASSPSGNVYNEQFF
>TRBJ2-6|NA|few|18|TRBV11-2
TGTGCCAGCAGCCTCCGACAGGCCAACTACTCTGGGGCCAACGTCCTGACTTTC
CASSLRQANYSGANVLTF
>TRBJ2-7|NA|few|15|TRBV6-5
TGTGCCAGTCAACCTGGGACACCAAACCCCTACGAGCAGTACTTC
CASQPGTPNPYEQYF
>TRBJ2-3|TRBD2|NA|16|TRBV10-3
TGTGCCATCAGTGAGCCGAGCGGGAGAGGCACAGATACGCAGTATTTT
CAISEPSGRGTDTQYF
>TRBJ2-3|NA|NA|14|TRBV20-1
TGCAGTGCTAGAACCCCCCTAGCAGAAGATACGCAGTATTTT
CSARTPLAEDTQYF
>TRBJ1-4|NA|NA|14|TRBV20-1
TGCAGTGCTAGGTCCGGAATCGGTAGTGAAAAACTGTTTTTT
CSARSGIGSEKLFF
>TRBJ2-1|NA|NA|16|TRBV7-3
TGTGCCAGCAGCTTAATTGGGGAGTCCACCTACAATGAGCAGTTCTTC
CASSLIGESTYNEQFF
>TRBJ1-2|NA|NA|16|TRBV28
TGTGCCAGCAGTGGTCCCCTCGGGGGCAATTCTCCTGGCTACACCTTC
CASSGPLGGNSPGYTF
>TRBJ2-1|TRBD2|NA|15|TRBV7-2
TGTGCCAGCAGCTTAGAGGGCGGGGGTTACAATGAGCAGTTCTTC
CASSLEGGGYNEQFF
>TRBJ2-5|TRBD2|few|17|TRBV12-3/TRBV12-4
TGTGCCAGCAGTCGAATCACTAGCGGGAGAAACAGAGAGACCCAGTACTTC
CASSRITSGRNRETQYF
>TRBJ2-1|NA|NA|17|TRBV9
TGTGCCAGCAGCGCCGACCCGGGATCCGGCTCCTACAATGAGCAGTTCTTC
CASSADPGSGSYNEQFF
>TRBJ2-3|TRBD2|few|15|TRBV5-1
TGCGCCAGCAGCTTACTAGCGGGAGAAACAGATACGCAGTATTTT
CASSLLAGETDTQYF
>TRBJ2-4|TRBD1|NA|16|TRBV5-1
TGCGCCAGCAGCTCCACCGGGACAGGGGGCTGGAACATTCAGTACTTC
CASSSTGTGGWNIQYF